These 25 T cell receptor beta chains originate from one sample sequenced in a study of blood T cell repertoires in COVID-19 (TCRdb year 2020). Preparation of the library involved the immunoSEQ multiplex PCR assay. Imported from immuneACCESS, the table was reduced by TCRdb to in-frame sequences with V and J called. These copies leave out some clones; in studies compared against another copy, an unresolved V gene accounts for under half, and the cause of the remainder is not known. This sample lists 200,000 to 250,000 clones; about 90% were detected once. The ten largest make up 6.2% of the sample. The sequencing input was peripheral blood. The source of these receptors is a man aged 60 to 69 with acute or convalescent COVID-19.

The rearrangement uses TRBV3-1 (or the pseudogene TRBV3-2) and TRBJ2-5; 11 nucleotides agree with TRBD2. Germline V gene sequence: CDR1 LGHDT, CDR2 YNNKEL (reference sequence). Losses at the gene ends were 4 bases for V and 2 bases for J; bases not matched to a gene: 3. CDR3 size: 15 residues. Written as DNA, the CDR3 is TGTGCCAGCAGCCCACTAGCGGGAGTTCAAGAGACCCAGTACTTC. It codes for CASSPLAGVQETQYF.

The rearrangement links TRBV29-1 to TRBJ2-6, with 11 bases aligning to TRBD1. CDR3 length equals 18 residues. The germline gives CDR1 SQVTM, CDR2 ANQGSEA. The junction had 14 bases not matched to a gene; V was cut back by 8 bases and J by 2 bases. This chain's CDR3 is CSIKGVGTGGTGANVLTF. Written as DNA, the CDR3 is TGCAGCATAAAAGGTGTCGGGACAGGGGGAACTGGGGCCAACGTCCTGACTTTC.

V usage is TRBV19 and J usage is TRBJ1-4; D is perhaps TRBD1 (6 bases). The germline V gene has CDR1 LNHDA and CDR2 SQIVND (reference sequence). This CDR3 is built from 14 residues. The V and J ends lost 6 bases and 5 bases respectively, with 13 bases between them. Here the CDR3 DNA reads TGTGCCAGTAGCCCGCAGGGGACAAATGAAAAACTGTTTTTT. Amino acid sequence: CASSPQGTNEKLFF.

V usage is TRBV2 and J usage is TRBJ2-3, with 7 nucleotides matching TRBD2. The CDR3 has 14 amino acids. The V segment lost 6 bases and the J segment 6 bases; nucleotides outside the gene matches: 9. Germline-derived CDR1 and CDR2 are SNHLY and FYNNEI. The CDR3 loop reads CASRFSGTVDTQYF. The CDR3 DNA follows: TGTGCCAGCAGATTCAGCGGGACCGTGGATACGCAGTATTTT.

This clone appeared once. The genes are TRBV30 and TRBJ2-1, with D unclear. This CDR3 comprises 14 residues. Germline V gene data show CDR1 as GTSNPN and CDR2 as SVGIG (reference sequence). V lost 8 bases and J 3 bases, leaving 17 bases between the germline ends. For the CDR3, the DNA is TGTGCCAGAGAGACTGCCCCTAGCTACAATGAGCAGTTCTTC. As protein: CARETAPSYNEQFF.

The CDR3: CAWRDALAINTGELFF. In DNA form, the CDR3 reads TGTGCCTGGAGAGACGCGCTAGCGATAAACACCGGGGAGCTGTTTTTT. V usage is TRBV30 and J usage is TRBJ2-2, with D possibly matching TRBD2 (6 bases). CDR1 is GTSNPN and CDR2 is SVGIG in the germline V gene (reference sequence). The CDR3 extends over 16 amino acids. Trimming removed 3 bases from V and 2 bases from J, with 16 bases in between.

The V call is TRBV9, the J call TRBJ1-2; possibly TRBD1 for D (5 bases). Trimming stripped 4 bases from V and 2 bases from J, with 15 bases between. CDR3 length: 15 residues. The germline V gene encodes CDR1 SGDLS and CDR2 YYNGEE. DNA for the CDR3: TGTGCCAGCAGCCCGCAGAGCGGGGGGAACTATGGCTACACCTTC. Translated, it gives CASSPQSGGNYGYTF.

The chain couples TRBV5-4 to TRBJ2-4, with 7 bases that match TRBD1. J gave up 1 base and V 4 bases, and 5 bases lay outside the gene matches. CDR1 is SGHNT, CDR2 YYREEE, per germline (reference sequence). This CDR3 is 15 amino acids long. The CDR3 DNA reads TGTGCCAGCAGCGACAGGGCTATGGCCAAAAACATTCAGTACTTC. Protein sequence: CASSDRAMAKNIQYF.

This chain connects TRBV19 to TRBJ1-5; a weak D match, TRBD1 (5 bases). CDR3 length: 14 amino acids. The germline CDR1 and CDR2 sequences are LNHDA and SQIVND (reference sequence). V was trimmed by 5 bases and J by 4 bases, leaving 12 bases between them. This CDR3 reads CASSRTPTNQPQHF. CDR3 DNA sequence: TGTGCCAGTAGTCGGACACCAACTAATCAGCCCCAGCATTTT.

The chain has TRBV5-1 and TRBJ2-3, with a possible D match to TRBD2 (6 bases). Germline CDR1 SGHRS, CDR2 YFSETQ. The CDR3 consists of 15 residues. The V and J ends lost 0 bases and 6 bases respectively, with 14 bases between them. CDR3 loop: CASSLGQVGGDTQYF. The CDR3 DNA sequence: TGCGCCAGCAGCTTGGGTCAGGTTGGGGGGGATACGCAGTATTTT.

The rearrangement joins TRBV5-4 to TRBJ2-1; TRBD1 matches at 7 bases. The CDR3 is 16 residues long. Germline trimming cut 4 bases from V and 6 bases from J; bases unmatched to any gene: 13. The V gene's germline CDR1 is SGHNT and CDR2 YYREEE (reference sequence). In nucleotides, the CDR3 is TGTGCCAGCAGCCCTGGGACAGCCCTGAGGGGCAATGAGCAGTTCTTC. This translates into CASSPGTALRGNEQFF.

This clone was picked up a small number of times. CDR3 amino acids: CASSPPGLDAYEQYF. In DNA form, the CDR3 reads TGTGCCAGCAGTCCTCCGGGACTAGACGCCTACGAGCAGTACTTC. The chain couples TRBV28 to TRBJ2-7; the match to TRBD2 covers 8 bases. The CDR3 contains 15 residues. Germline lookup yields CDR1 MDHEN and CDR2 SYDVKM. The V segment lost 5 bases and the J segment 2 bases; nucleotides outside the gene matches: 8.

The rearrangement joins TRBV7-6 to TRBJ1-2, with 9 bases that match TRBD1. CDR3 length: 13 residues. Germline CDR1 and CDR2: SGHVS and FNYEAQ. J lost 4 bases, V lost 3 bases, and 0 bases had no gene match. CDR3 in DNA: TGTGCCAGCAGCTTGGGACAGGGCTATGGCTACACCTTC. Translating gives CASSLGQGYGYTF.

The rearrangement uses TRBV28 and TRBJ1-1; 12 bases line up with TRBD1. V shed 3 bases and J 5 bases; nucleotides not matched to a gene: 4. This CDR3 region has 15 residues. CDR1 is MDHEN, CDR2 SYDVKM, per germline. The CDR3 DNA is TGTGCCAGCAGTTTCCCGGGACAGGGGGCGACTGAAGCTTTCTTT. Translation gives CASSFPGQGATEAFF.

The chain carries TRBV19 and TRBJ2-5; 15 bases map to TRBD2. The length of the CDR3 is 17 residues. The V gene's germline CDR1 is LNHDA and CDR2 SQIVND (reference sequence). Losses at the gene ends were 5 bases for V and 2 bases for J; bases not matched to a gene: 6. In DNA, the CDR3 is TGTGCCAGTAGTGCGGGACTAGCGGGAGGTGGGCAAGAGACCCAGTACTTC. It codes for CASSAGLAGGGQETQYF.

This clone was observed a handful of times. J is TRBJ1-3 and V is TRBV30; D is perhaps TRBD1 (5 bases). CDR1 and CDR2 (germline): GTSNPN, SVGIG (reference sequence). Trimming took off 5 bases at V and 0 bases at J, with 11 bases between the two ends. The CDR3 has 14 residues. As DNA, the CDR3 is TGTGCCTGGTGGGACTTTGCCTCTGGAAACACCATATATTTT. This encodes CAWWDFASGNTIYF.

As DNA, the CDR3 is TGTGCCAGTTTTGAGACTAGCGGGACGGGGAATGAGCAGTTCTTC. Its translation: CASFETSGTGNEQFF. V gene TRBV2 combines with J gene TRBJ2-1, with 11 nucleotides matching TRBD2. CDR3 size: 15 residues. The V gene's germline CDR1 is SNHLY and CDR2 FYNNEI. V was clipped by 9 bases and J by 7 bases; unmatched bases: 11. Looking up the rest from reference TRBV2 and TRBJ2-1 gives the full variable domain: EPEVTQTPSHQVTQMGQEVILRCVPISNHLYFYWYRQILGQKVEFLVSFYNNEISEKSEIFDDQFSVERPDGSNFTLKIRSTKLEDSAMYFCASFETSGTGNEQFFGPGTRLTVL.

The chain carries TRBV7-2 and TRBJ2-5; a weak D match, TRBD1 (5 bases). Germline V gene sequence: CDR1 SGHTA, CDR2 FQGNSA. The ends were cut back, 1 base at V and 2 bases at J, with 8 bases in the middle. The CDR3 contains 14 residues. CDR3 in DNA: TGTGCCAGCAGCTTAGAGCAGGGACAAGAGACCCAGTACTTC. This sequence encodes CASSLEQGQETQYF.

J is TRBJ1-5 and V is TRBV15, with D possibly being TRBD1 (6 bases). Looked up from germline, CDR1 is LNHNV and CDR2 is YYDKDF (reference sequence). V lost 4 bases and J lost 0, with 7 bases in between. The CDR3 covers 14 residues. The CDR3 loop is CATSKGDSNQPQHF. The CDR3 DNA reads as TGTGCCACCAGCAAGGGGGATAGCAATCAGCCCCAGCATTTT.

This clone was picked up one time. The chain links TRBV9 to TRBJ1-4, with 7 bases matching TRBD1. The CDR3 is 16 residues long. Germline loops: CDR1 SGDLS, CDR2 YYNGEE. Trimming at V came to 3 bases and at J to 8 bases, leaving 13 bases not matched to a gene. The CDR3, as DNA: TGTGCCAGCAGCGAGGGGTCGACAGGGTGGATAGAAAAACTGTTTTTT. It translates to CASSEGSTGWIEKLFF.

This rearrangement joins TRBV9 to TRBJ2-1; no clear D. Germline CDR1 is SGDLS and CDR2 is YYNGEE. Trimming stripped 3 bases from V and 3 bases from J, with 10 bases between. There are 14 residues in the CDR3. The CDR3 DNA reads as TGTGCCAGCAGCGGAGGAACAAACTACAATGAGCAGTTCTTC. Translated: CASSGGTNYNEQFF.

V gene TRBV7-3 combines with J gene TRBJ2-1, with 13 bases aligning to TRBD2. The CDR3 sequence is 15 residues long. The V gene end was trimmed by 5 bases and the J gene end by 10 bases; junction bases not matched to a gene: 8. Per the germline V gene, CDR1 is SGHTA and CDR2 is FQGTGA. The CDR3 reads CASSLGLAGVGEQFF. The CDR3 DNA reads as TGTGCCAGCAGCCTCGGACTAGCGGGAGTCGGAGAGCAGTTCTTC.

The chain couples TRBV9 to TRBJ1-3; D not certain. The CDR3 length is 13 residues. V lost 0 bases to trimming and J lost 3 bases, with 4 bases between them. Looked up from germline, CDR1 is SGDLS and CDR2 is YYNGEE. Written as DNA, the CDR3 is TGTGCCAGCAGCGTAGACATTGGAAACACCATATATTTT. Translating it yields CASSVDIGNTIYF.

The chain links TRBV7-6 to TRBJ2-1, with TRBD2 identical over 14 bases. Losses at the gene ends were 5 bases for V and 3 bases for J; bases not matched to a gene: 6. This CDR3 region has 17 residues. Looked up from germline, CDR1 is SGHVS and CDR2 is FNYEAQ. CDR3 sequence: CASSGTSGGGLYNEQFF. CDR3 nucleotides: TGTGCCAGCAGCGGGACTAGCGGGGGCGGCCTCTACAATGAGCAGTTCTTC.

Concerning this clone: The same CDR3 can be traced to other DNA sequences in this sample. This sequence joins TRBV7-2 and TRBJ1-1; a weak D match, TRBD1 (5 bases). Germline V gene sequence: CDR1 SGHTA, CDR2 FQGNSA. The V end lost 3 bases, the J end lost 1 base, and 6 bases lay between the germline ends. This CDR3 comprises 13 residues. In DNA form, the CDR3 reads TGTGCCAGCAGCTTTACAGGGAACACTGAAGCTTTCTTT. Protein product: CASSFTGNTEAFF.